This TCR beta chain was observed in a study of blood T cell repertoires in COVID-19. Study-level background: Samples came from the United States, Italy and Spain, spanning acute and convalescent COVID-19.

Produced via immunoSEQ multiplex PCR; TCRdb's table is partial and in-frame only. The sample yields 95,000 to 100,000 clones, approximately 91% seen once. This CDR3 has 12 residues. Trimming took off 7 bases at V and 4 bases at J, with 8 bases between the two ends. Germline-derived CDR1 and CDR2 are LNHDA and SQIVND (reference sequence). This clonotype originated in a man aged 50 to 60 with acute or convalescent COVID-19. Sequenced input: peripheral blood. This chain uses TRBV19 with TRBJ2-1; D perhaps matches TRBD1 (5 bases). The DNA of the CDR3 is TGTGCCAGTAATCAGGGTTACAATGAGCAGTTCTTC. Protein sequence: CASNQGYNEQFF.